This T cell receptor (beta chain) is drawn from a study of cytomegalovirus exposure and HLA in healthy donors. For the study at large: A later analysis reported the same platform for the 110 or so validation repertoires and the approximately 640 first-cohort repertoires.

Per germline, CDR1 ENHRY and CDR2 SYGVKD. The V gene end was trimmed by 7 bases and the J gene end by 7 bases; junction bases not matched to a gene: 12. The CDR3 is 14 amino acids. Generated by immunoSEQ multiplex PCR, the TCRdb table keeps only in-frame clones and is missing some. The sample shows approximately 60,000 clones, under 95% of them seen only once. Material: PBMCs. The gene calls are TRBV10-3 and TRBJ1-2; 7 bases are a match to TRBD1. This receptor was taken from a woman aged 18 to 35 in good health and CMV-seronegative. The CDR3 DNA reads TGTGCCATCAATGGAGCCGGGCAGGGGGGTGGCTACACCTTC. As protein: CAINGAGQGGGYTF.